This entry lists 26 T cell receptor beta chains sequenced from one sample in a study of control samples from healthy donors and cancer patients. Repertoires were generated with immunoSEQ multiplex PCR, while TCRdb's copy carries only in-frame clones and drops some. The sample has around 100,000 clones; over 85% are singletons. Sequencing input: blood. The source is a human donor in good health. The donor label of this sample is uncertain.

The rearrangement links TRBV11-2 to TRBJ2-6; a weak D match, TRBD1 (5 bases). Germline CDR1 reads SGHAT; CDR2 reads FQNNGV. The CDR3 covers 15 residues. The V gene lost 2 bases and the J gene lost 2 bases, with 7 bases spanning the gap. The CDR3 DNA follows: TGTGCCAGCAGCTTAAAAGGGGCTGGGGCCAACGTCCTGACTTTC. Translating it yields CASSLKGAGANVLTF.

The CDR3 DNA follows: TGTGCCAGCAGTGGACAGGGAAAAGAGACCCAGTACTTC. Protein product: CASSGQGKETQYF. V usage is TRBV2 and J usage is TRBJ2-5; 7 bases match TRBD1. Trimming cost V 4 bases and J 3 bases; bases outside gene matches: 2. This CDR3 contains 13 residues. Germline CDR1 is SNHLY and CDR2 is FYNNEI.

The chain links TRBV19 to TRBJ2-5, with D perhaps given as TRBD1 or TRBD2 (5 bases each). Germline V gene lookup returns CDR1 LNHDA and CDR2 SQIVND (reference sequence). V lost 0 bases and J 7 bases, leaving 15 bases between the germline ends. The CDR3 runs 15 residues. CDR3 loop: CASSIEPGPVGTQYF. CDR3 nucleotides: TGTGCCAGTAGTATAGAGCCGGGACCCGTGGGGACCCAGTACTTC.

The chain combines TRBV7-6 with TRBJ1-1; the D gene is possibly TRBD1 (5 bases). This CDR3 has 16 amino acids. V was pared by 4 bases and J by 0 bases, with 15 bases between. The germline V gene has CDR1 SGHVS and CDR2 FNYEAQ. DNA of the CDR3: TGTGCCAGCAGCTCAGGGCCTCTCAGGGTGAACACTGAAGCTTTCTTT. Encoded protein: CASSSGPLRVNTEAFF.

CDR3 sequence: CASKDRGNSPLHF. CDR3 coding DNA: TGCGCCAGCAAGGACAGGGGGAATTCACCCCTCCACTTT. This chain links TRBV10-2 with TRBJ1-6; 10 positions match TRBD1. The CDR3 totals 13 residues. Trimming removed 7 bases from V and 7 bases from J; junction bases left unmatched: 1. Looked up from germline, CDR1 is WSHSY and CDR2 is SAAADI.

The chain employs TRBV6-2 or TRBV6-3 and TRBJ1-6; no reliable D call. The CDR3 spans 13 residues. With 5 bases removed from V and 7 bases from J, the gap between germline ends came to 9 bases. Germline lookup yields CDR1 MNHEY and CDR2 SVGEGT. The CDR3 nucleotides read TGTGCCAGCAGTCAACAGCCCAATTCACCCCTCCACTTT. Translating gives CASSQQPNSPLHF.

The chain links TRBV7-9 to TRBJ1-2; D is perhaps TRBD1 (5 bases). The CDR3 is 12 residues long. Germline-derived CDR1 and CDR2 are SEHNR and FQNEAQ (reference sequence). Trimming removed 1 base from V and 7 bases from J, with 7 bases in between. The CDR3 here is CASSLEGVGYTF. The CDR3 region has the DNA TGTGCCAGCAGCTTAGAAGGGGTTGGCTACACCTTC. The variable domain in full, completed from reference TRBV7-9 and TRBJ1-2, reads DTGVSQNPRHKITKRGQNVTFRCDPISEHNRLYWYRQTLGQGPEFLTYFQNEAQLEKSRLLSDRFSAERPKGSFSTLEIQRTEQGDSAMYLCASSLEGVGYTFGSGTRLTVV.

Comments on this clone: Germline is not matched at one junction end, which may reflect a read error. This rearrangement joins TRBV12-3 or TRBV12-4 to TRBJ2-1; D is unclear. There are 13 residues in the CDR3. This CDR3 reads CASRPDSDNEQFF. CDR3 bases: TGTGCCAGCAGGCCTGACTCCGACAATGAGCAGTTCTTC.

The chain employs TRBV7-3 and TRBJ1-4; D gene unclear. The CDR3 has 13 amino acids. Trimming pared 1 base from V and 8 bases from J, leaving 8 bases between. From germline, CDR1 is SGHTA and CDR2 FQGTGA. The CDR3 protein is CASSLNPGEKLFF. DNA of the CDR3: TGTGCCAGCAGCTTAAATCCCGGGGAAAAACTGTTTTTT.

This clone was seen just once. The V call is TRBV14, the J call TRBJ2-7; D ambiguous. The V gene's germline CDR1 is SGHDN and CDR2 FVKESK. Trimming took off 4 bases at V and 0 bases at J, with 10 bases between the two ends. This CDR3 is 14 amino acids long. CDR3 nucleotides: TGTGCCAGCAGCCCCCTTCGGAGCTCCTACGAGCAGTACTTC. Translating it yields CASSPLRSSYEQYF. Supplemented by reference TRBV14 and TRBJ2-7, the full variable domain reads EAGVTQFPSHSVIEKGQTVTLRCDPISGHDNLYWYRRVMGKEIKFLLHFVKESKQDESGMPNNRFLAERTGGTYSTLKVQPAELEDSGVYFCASSPLRSSYEQYFGPGTRLTVT.

The V gene is TRBV5-6, the J gene TRBJ1-6; D might be TRBD1 (5 bases). CDR3 length: 15 amino acids. Germline CDR1 and CDR2: SGHDT and YYEEEE. The V and J ends lost 5 bases and 4 bases respectively, with 13 bases between them. The CDR3 DNA follows: TGTGCCAGCAGTCCGGGGACCTCTTATAATTCACCCCTCCACTTT. It codes for CASSPGTSYNSPLHF.

The V gene is TRBV29-1, the J gene TRBJ2-7; D is perhaps TRBD1 (5 bases). The CDR3 covers 13 residues. CDR1 and CDR2 (germline): SQVTM, ANQGSEA. The V end was cut by 5 bases, the J end by 3 bases, with 14 bases between. The CDR3 is CSVQDNNDYEQYF. Written as DNA, the CDR3 is TGCAGCGTTCAGGACAACAACGACTACGAGCAGTACTTC.

The chain employs TRBV5-4 and TRBJ2-1; 12 bases are shared with TRBD2. The CDR3 has 20 residues. Germline V gives CDR1 SGHNT, CDR2 YYREEE (reference sequence). V trimming: 5 bases; J trimming: 0 bases; junction bases outside the gene matches: 15. In DNA, the CDR3 is TGTGCCAGCAGTACTCGATCTGGGCTAGCGGGGGGGAGCTCCTACAATGAGCAGTTCTTC. Amino acids: CASSTRSGLAGGSSYNEQFF.

The gene calls are TRBV25-1 and TRBJ2-4, with 14 bases fitting TRBD2. Germline assignment: CDR1 MGHDK and CDR2 SYGVNS. The junction had 6 bases not matched to a gene; V was cut back by 4 bases and J by 1 base. The CDR3 covers 18 residues. CDR3 protein: CASSGLAGGPLAKNIQYF. CDR3 DNA: TGTGCCAGCAGTGGACTAGCGGGGGGGCCATTGGCCAAAAACATTCAGTACTTC. Based on the CDR3 plus reference TRBV25-1 and TRBJ2-4, the full variable domain is EADIYQTPRYLVIGTGKKITLECSQTMGHDKMYWYQQDPGMELHLIHYSYGVNSTEKGDLSSESTVSRIRTEHFPLTLESARPSHTSQYLCASSGLAGGPLAKNIQYFGAGTRLSVL.

This chain uses TRBV11-2 with TRBJ2-7; no clear D. V was pared by 0 bases and J by 3 bases, with 12 bases between. This CDR3 contains 15 residues. Germline assignment: CDR1 SGHAT and CDR2 FQNNGV. The CDR3 sequence: CASSLDDGKSYEQYF. Here the CDR3 DNA reads TGTGCCAGCAGCTTAGATGATGGGAAAAGCTACGAGCAGTACTTC. Supplemented by reference TRBV11-2 and TRBJ2-7, the full variable domain reads EAGVAQSPRYKIIEKRQSVAFWCNPISGHATLYWYQQILGQGPKLLIQFQNNGVVDDSQLPKDRFSAERLKGVDSTLKIQPAKLEDSAVYLCASSLDDGKSYEQYFGPGTRLTVT.

This chain uses TRBV3-1 (or the pseudogene TRBV3-2) with TRBJ2-7; D is possibly TRBD1 (6 bases). The germline V and J ends were trimmed by 3 bases and 11 bases, with 20 bases remaining between them. Germline V gives CDR1 LGHDT, CDR2 YNNKEL (reference sequence). This CDR3 region has 14 residues. This CDR3 reads CASSQRRDTPLEYF. DNA for the CDR3: TGTGCCAGCAGCCAGAGACGGGACACTCCCCTGGAGTACTTC.

The chain is built from TRBV10-1 and TRBJ1-1; D remains unclear. Deletions cut 0 bases from V and 9 bases from J, with 8 bases between. CDR3 length: 12 amino acids. Germline values: CDR1 WNHNN, CDR2 SYGVQD (reference sequence). The DNA of the CDR3 is TGCGCCAGCAGTGAGTCGGGTCAGCAAGCTTTCTTT. It specifies CASSESGQQAFF.

The rearrangement uses TRBV28 and TRBJ2-1; either TRBD1 or TRBD2 may supply D (6 bases each). Trimming took off 9 bases at V and 3 bases at J, with 15 bases between the two ends. The CDR3 spans 14 residues. The germline gives CDR1 MDHEN, CDR2 SYDVKM. The CDR3 here is CASTFGGGYNEQFF. Written as DNA, the CDR3 is TGTGCCAGTACGTTTGGAGGGGGCTACAATGAGCAGTTCTTC. The whole variable domain, filled in from reference TRBV28 and TRBJ2-1, reads DVKVTQSSRYLVKRTGEKVFLECVQDMDHENMFWYRQDPGLGLRLIYFSYDVKMKEKGDIPEGYSVSREKKERFSLILESASTNQTSMYLCASTFGGGYNEQFFGPGTRLTVL.

This clone showed up just once. This chain links TRBV5-8 with TRBJ2-7; possibly TRBD2 for D (6 bases). Trimming left V 0 bases short and J 2 bases short, with 6 bases between. The germline V gene encodes CDR1 SGHTS and CDR2 YDEGEE. The CDR3 has 13 residues. The CDR3 coding sequence is TGTGCCAGCAGCTTGGGGAGGGCCTACGAGCAGTACGTC. Translated: CASSLGRAYEQYV.

The V and J genes are TRBV28 and TRBJ1-1; TRBD1 might be the D (5 bases). Germline V CDR1 and CDR2: MDHEN, SYDVKM. V lost 4 bases to trimming and J lost 6 bases, with 18 bases between them. CDR3 length: 15 residues. The DNA for the CDR3 is TGTGCCAGCAGTTCCTATGCCCTAGGGGTCCCTGAAGCTTTCTTT. Translating gives CASSSYALGVPEAFF.

The chain links TRBV19 to TRBJ1-1; TRBD1 matches at 7 bases. The CDR3 is made up of 15 amino acids. Trimming cost V 6 bases and J 0 bases; bases outside gene matches: 7. Germline values: CDR1 LNHDA, CDR2 SQIVND (reference sequence). The CDR3 DNA follows: TGTGCCAGTAGCCGGGGGGACAGTCTGAACACTGAAGCTTTCTTT. Its translation: CASSRGDSLNTEAFF.

V usage is TRBV10-3 and J usage is TRBJ2-6, with D unclear. Germline V lookup: CDR1 ENHRY, CDR2 SYGVKD. V lost 5 bases and J lost 1, with 9 bases in between. The CDR3 extends over 15 amino acids. CDR3 region: CAISNELSGANVLTF. The CDR3 DNA follows: TGTGCCATCAGTAATGAGTTGTCTGGGGCCAACGTCCTGACTTTC.

The chain links TRBV10-3 to TRBJ1-5, with D unclear. This CDR3 is built from 14 residues. Germline lookup yields CDR1 ENHRY and CDR2 SYGVKD. V gave up 4 bases and J gave up 0 bases, with 7 bases separating them. In nucleotides, the CDR3 is TGTGCCATCAGTGGGTCAGATAGCAATCAGCCCCAGCATTTT. The encoded protein is CAISGSDSNQPQHF.

The V gene is TRBV21-1, the J gene TRBJ1-4; no DNA check was done on the table's D call, TRBD1. TRBV21-1 is a pseudogene segment. The CDR3 loop spans 16 amino acids. CDR3: CASSKDRGGTNEKLFF. CDR3 sequence (DNA): TGTGCCAGCAGCAAAGACAGGGGGGGAACTAATGAAAAACTGTTTTTT.

The chain links TRBV6-5 to TRBJ1-3; D gene unclear. The CDR3 runs to 14 residues. V was trimmed by 0 bases and J by 6 bases, leaving 9 bases between them. CDR1 is MNHEY and CDR2 is SVGAGI in the germline V gene. The DNA for the CDR3 is TGTGCCAGCAGTTACTCGATTTTGGAAAACACCATATATTTT. Translation: CASSYSILENTIYF.

V usage is TRBV7-2 and J usage is TRBJ2-2; 8 positions match TRBD2. The CDR3 spans 17 residues. Germline V gene data show CDR1 as SGHTA and CDR2 as FQGNSA. V lost 0 bases to trimming and J lost 7 bases; unmatched junction nucleotides: 10. CDR3 nucleotides: TGTGCCAGCAGCTTAGCGTCGGCGGGGGGTTCGGGCGGGGAGCTGTTTTTT. It translates to CASSLASAGGSGGELFF. Supplemented by reference TRBV7-2 and TRBJ2-2, the full variable domain reads GAGVSQSPSNKVTEKGKDVELRCDPISGHTALYWYRQSLGQGLEFLIYFQGNSAPDKSGLPSDRFSAERTGGSVSTLTIQRTQQEDSAVYLCASSLASAGGSGGELFFGEGSRLTVL.